The 2 T cell receptor beta chains below come from one sample, sequenced in a study of T cells in Graves' hyperthyroidism and ophthalmopathy. Researchers took RNA transcripts and amplified the TCR beta CDR3 regions from them. During a first-round RT-PCR of the TCR CDR3, the HTBI primer set was used. TCRdb re-analysed the multiplex PCR reads in MiXCR, keeping a single row per CDR3 protein. Counted here are over 700,000 distinct CDR3 sequences, 35% occurring once; the ten biggest clones make up about a third. The sequenced material came from blood. These receptor sequences come from a woman aged 40 to 55 with Graves' hyperthyroidism.

This clonotype was found many times. The chain couples TRBV7-9 to TRBJ2-7; 8 bases match TRBD1. The CDR3 contains 13 residues. The trim removed 6 bases at V and 5 bases at J, leaving 6 bases unmatched. Germline V gene data show CDR1 as SEHNR and CDR2 as FQNEAQ (reference sequence). Written as DNA, the CDR3 is TGTGCCAGCAGTTCGACAGGGGAAAACGAGCAGTACTTC. It encodes CASSSTGENEQYF.

In its sample, this clonotype was seen a few times. The V call is TRBV19, the J call TRBJ1-1, with D uncertain. The CDR3 is made up of 12 amino acids. The V gene lost 5 bases and the J gene lost 5 bases, with 9 bases spanning the gap. The germline V gene has CDR1 LNHDA and CDR2 SQIVND (reference sequence). CDR3 sequence: CASSPTQTEAFF. The CDR3 DNA reads as TGTGCCAGTAGTCCAACACAAACTGAAGCTTTCTTT.